A selection of T cell receptor beta chains follows, all from one sample in a study of T cells in Graves' hyperthyroidism and ophthalmopathy. Using its own MiXCR run on the multiplex PCR reads, TCRdb lists one record per CDR3 protein. The repertoire holds about 560,000 distinct CDR3 sequences, with approximately 14% as singletons. The source material was blood. The receptors stem from a woman aged 40-49 years with Graves' hyperthyroidism. Each CDR3 is given with its conserved first and last residue. D genes are given only for firm matches. For some rows the clone size is stated as once, few or many, or as a class when expanded; others skip it.

V	size	J	D	DNA	CDR3
TRBV13	few	TRBJ1-1	TRBD1	TGTGCCAGCAGCTCCCGGGACAGTTATAACACTGAAGCTTTCTTT	CASSSRDSYNTEAFF
TRBV10-3	.	TRBJ2-1	TRBD2	TGTGCCATCAGTGAGGGGGGGGGCAATGAGCAGTTCTTC	CAISEGGGNEQFF
TRBV11-2	many	TRBJ2-7	.	TGTGCCAGCAGCACGACGGTGGTGGGCGAGCAGTACTTC	CASSTTVVGEQYF
TRBV10-1	many	TRBJ2-7	.	TGCGCCAGCAGTGTTGGCAGCTACGAGCAGTACTTC	CASSVGSYEQYF
TRBV2	many	TRBJ2-5	TRBD2	TGTGCCAGCAGCCCTAGCGGGGGCCAAGAGACCCAGTACTTC	CASSPSGGQETQYF
TRBV25-1	.	TRBJ1-1	.	TGTGCCACTATCCAGGGGAACACTGAAGCTTTCTTT	CATIQGNTEAFF
TRBV11-2	many	TRBJ2-1	.	TGTGCCAGCAGCCCTCAGGGACCAGTCAATGAGCAGTTCTTC	CASSPQGPVNEQFF
TRBV20-1	few	TRBJ2-2	TRBD2	TGCAGTGCAAAACGAGACTCCCGGGAGGTGGCCGGGGAGCTGTTTTTT	CSAKRDSREVAGELFF
TRBV20-1	many	TRBJ1-1	.	TGCAGTGCTAGAAAAGTGAACACTGAAGCTTTCTTT	CSARKVNTEAFF
TRBV27	.	TRBJ1-5	.	TGTGCCAGCAGTTTATACGGTGAAACGAGAGGAGATCAGCCCCAGCATTTT	CASSLYGETRGDQPQHF
TRBV5-8	few	TRBJ1-5	.	TGTGCCAGCAGCTTAAAGGGGGGGCTGCGGCAGCCCCAGCATTTT	CASSLKGGLRQPQHF
TRBV5-1	few	TRBJ1-4	.	TGCGCCAGCAGCTTGATTGGGGGTTTTAATGAAAAACTGTTTTTT	CASSLIGGFNEKLFF
TRBV27	many	TRBJ2-3	TRBD2	TGTGCCAGCAGTACTAGCGCCAGCATTAGCACAGATACGCAGTATTTT	CASSTSASISTDTQYF
TRBV7-2	many	TRBJ2-7	TRBD1	TGTGCCAGCAGCCCAAGGACAGGAGCCTACGAGCAGTACTTC	CASSPRTGAYEQYF
TRBV27	.	TRBJ1-2	.	TGTGCCAGCAGTTTAAAGGGTAGTATGCTCTATGGCTACACCTTC	CASSLKGSMLYGYTF
TRBV19	few	TRBJ2-3	TRBD2	TGTGCCAGTAGTCCTAGCGGGACGCGCACAGATACGCAGTATTTT	CASSPSGTRTDTQYF
TRBV7-9	many	TRBJ1-1	.	TGTGCCAGCAGTCTACAGGGTTTCCCTGAAGCTTTCTTT	CASSLQGFPEAFF
TRBV28	.	TRBJ1-1	.	TGTGCCAGCAGTAGCGTGTACAGACGTGGGGCTGAAGCTTTCTTT	CASSSVYRRGAEAFF
TRBV3-1	few	TRBJ1-2	.	TGTGCCAGCAGCCAAGTTGAGAACTATGGCTACACCTTC	CASSQVENYGYTF
TRBV9	.	TRBJ2-2	TRBD2	TGTGCCAGCACCTGGGGGGGGGACGGGGAGCTGTTTTTT	CASTWGGDGELFF
TRBV5-6	many	TRBJ1-2	.	TGTGCCAGCAGCTTGGAGAGGATTTGGATCTATGGCTACACCTTC	CASSLERIWIYGYTF
TRBV12-3/TRBV12-4	many	TRBJ1-5	.	TGTGCCAGCAGCGATGGGGGTCGCAATCAGCCCCAGCATTTT	CASSDGGRNQPQHF
TRBV19	few	TRBJ2-3	TRBD1	TGTGCCAGTAGTATTGACGGGACAGGGTGGATTTTCGGCACAGATACGCAGTATTTT	CASSIDGTGWIFGTDTQYF
TRBV20-1	many	TRBJ2-7	.	TGCAGTGCCACTTCCGGGACACCCTCCTACGAGCAGTACTTC	CSATSGTPSYEQYF
TRBV7-8	few	TRBJ1-4	.	TGTGCCAGCACCCCAACAGGGAACATTGCAACTAATGAAAAACTGTTTTTT	CASTPTGNIATNEKLFF
TRBV3-1	many	TRBJ2-5	.	TGTGCCAGCAGCCAAGATTTATGGGGGGCTGGGGAGACCCAGTACTTC	CASSQDLWGAGETQYF
TRBV28	.	TRBJ1-5	.	TGTGCCAGCGGGGCAGACCGGGACCAAGGACAGCCCCAGCATTTT	CASGADRDQGQPQHF
TRBV4-1	.	TRBJ2-7	TRBD2	TGCGCCAGCAGCCAAGATGGGGGACTAGCGGGAGGGCCCTCCTACGAGCAGTACTTC	CASSQDGGLAGGPSYEQYF
TRBV27	many	TRBJ2-7	TRBD2	TGTGCCAGTCTAGCGGGAGGTTTGGTAGCCTACGAGCAGTACTTC	CASLAGGLVAYEQYF
TRBV27	few	TRBJ2-7	.	TGTGCCAGCAGCCAATATAGCTCCTACGAGCAGTACTTC	CASSQYSSYEQYF
TRBV4-1	.	TRBJ2-7	.	TGCGCCAGCAGCGAAATAACAGCGTCTCGCGAGCAGTACTTC	CASSEITASREQYF
TRBV19	many	TRBJ2-1	TRBD2	TGTGCCAGTAGCCCCTCCGGACTAGCGTTGGATGAGCAGTTCTTC	CASSPSGLALDEQFF
TRBV5-1	.	TRBJ2-7	TRBD1	TGCGACAGCAGCTTGGGACAGAGACCCTACGAGCAGTACTTC	CDSSLGQRPYEQYF
TRBV28	many	TRBJ1-3	.	TGTGCCAGCAGTACCCAAGTCAGCCGAAACACCATATATTTT	CASSTQVSRNTIYF